One TCR beta chain is described in this entry. Its antigen is currently unknown. At one boundary the junction diverges from the germline segment, which might be a read error. This specimen comes from a study of tumor-infiltrating lymphocytes in primary liver carcinoma. Study-wide points: Merely about 7.5-24% of top clones occurred in all five tumor regions.

The template, roughly 0.45 ug total RNA, yielded TCR beta cDNA made with a constant-region primer. Nested multiplex PCR, run for three rounds with slightly modified ARM-PCR, yielded TCR beta libraries. The first two PCR rounds used TRBV1-TRBV30 forward primers with a C-beta reverse primer, around 10 cycles each. TCRdb reprocessed the multiplex PCR reads with MiXCR, giving one entry per CDR3 protein. There are about 190,000 distinct CDR3 sequences in the sample; 70% to 90% occur only once, and around a sixth lies in the top ten. Per the germline V gene, CDR1 is SQVTM and CDR2 is ANQGSEA. The CDR3 totals 13 residues. Co-extracting RNA and DNA was done with 20-30 mg of unsorted bulk tissue as input.

The sample comprised tumor tissue from primary liver carcinoma. This clonotype was sampled from a man aged 40-50 years with primary liver carcinoma and hepatitis B virus infection. The V call is TRBV29-1, the J call TRBJ2-7, with D perhaps matching TRBD2 (5 bases). Here the CDR3 reads CSVAPIGLHEQYF. The CDR3 region has the DNA TGCAGCGTTGCCCCGATAGGACTCCACGAGCAGTATTTC.